This T cell receptor beta chain is from a study of long-term antiretroviral therapy in people with HIV. Only a few counts were recorded for this clone. Its target is not known. This CDR3 has 16 amino acids. They ran version v3.0 of the immunoSEQ assay at survey level. Libraries were prepared by immunoSEQ multiplex PCR; TCRdb keeps only in-frame clonotypes and omits some of them. The table includes 15,000 or so clones, around 89% detected once. Findings and limits, study-wide: Clones expanded before ART dominated the repertoire at all time points.

Source: unsorted PBMCs, taken 2.1 years after starting antiretroviral therapy. This sequence originates from a woman in her forties with HIV. The rearrangement uses TRBV12-1 and TRBJ2-7. TRBV12-1 is a pseudogene. The CDR3 loop is CASSLGGRERAGEQYF. The CDR3 bases are TGTGCCAGCAGCTTGGGGGGCCGGGAGCGCGCGGGCGAGCAGTACTTC.